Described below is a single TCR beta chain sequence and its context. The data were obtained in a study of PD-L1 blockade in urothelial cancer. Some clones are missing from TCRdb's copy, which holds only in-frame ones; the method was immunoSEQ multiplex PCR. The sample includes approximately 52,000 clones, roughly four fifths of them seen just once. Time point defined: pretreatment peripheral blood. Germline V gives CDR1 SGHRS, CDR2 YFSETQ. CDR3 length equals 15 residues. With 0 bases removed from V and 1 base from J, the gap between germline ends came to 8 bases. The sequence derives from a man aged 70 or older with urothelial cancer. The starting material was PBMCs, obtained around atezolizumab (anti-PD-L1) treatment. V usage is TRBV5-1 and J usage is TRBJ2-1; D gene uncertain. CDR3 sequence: CASSLEDNSYNEQFF. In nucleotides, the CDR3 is TGCGCCAGCAGCTTGGAAGACAATTCCTACAATGAGCAGTTCTTC.